The following is a T cell receptor beta chain sequence with its context. Germline V CDR1 and CDR2: SGHDN, FVKESK. The CDR3 has 13 amino acids. The V segment lost 1 base and the J segment 5 bases; nucleotides outside the gene matches: 0. Libraries were prepared by immunoSEQ multiplex PCR; TCRdb keeps only in-frame clonotypes and omits some of them. The table lists hundreds of thousands of clones, approximately 87% of them singletons. These data belong to a study of shared T cell receptors in the human thymus. In addition, the sample was reused for a study of human thymus T cells. That source notes: Thymus was obtained from resections taken during corrective heart surgery. Use of V and J genes seemed skewed within the thymic and blood repertoires.

The sample was thymocytes. The V and J genes are TRBV14 and TRBJ2-7, with TRBD1 matching 9 bases. This TCR was sampled from a boy younger than two with a congenital heart defect. The CDR3 region has the DNA TGTGCCAGCAGCCAAGGGGACAGGGACGAGCAGTACTTC. This gives the protein CASSQGDRDEQYF.